The clone carrying this T cell receptor (beta chain) occurred a few times. The antigen is not known. Sequence at one end of the junction differs from germline and may be a read error. This sample is drawn from a study of T cell clonotyping in hematopoietic cell transplantation. Broader study findings: No sorting was done, leaving CD4 and CD8 contributions mixed.

Data came from immunoSEQ multiplex PCR; TCRdb stores just in-frame clones and leaves some out. The table shows about 5,700 clones, with 77% occurring only once. Per germline, CDR1 SGDLS and CDR2 YYNGEE. There are 16 residues in the CDR3. The TCR sequence derives from a male patient aged 50 or older who had an allogeneic stem cell transplant from an unrelated donor, so the T cells may come from the graft donor. Some clones in this sample may be carry-over from other donors' samples. Specimen: PBMCs, collected 100 days after allogeneic stem cell transplant. The chain uses TRBV9 and TRBJ2-1; D may correspond to TRBD1 or TRBD2 (5 bases each). In DNA, the CDR3 is TGTGCCAGCAGTCAGGGTGGGGGAAACTCCCACAATGAGCAGTTCTTC. It codes for CASSQGGGNSHNEQFF.